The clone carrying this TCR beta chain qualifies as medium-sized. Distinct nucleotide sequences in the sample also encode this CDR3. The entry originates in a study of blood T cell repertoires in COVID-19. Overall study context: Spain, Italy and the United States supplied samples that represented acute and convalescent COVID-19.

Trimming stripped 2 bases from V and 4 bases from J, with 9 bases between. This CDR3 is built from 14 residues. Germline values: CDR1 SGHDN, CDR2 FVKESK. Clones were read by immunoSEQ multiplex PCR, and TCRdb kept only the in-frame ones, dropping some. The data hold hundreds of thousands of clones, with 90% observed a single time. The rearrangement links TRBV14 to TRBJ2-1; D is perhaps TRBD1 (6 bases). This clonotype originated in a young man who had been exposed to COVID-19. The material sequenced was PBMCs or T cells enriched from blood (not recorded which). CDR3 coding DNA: TGTGCCAGCAGCCAACAACAGGGATACAATGAGCAGTTCTTC. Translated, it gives CASSQQQGYNEQFF.